The clone carrying this T cell receptor (beta chain) is a singleton in its sample. This sample is drawn from a study of cytomegalovirus exposure and HLA in healthy donors. PCR employed 60 Vbeta and 13 Jbeta primers. Assay used: immunoSEQ multiplex PCR; TCRdb lists only in-frame clones, some missing. The sample holds about 100,000 clones, approximately 81% seen once. V dropped 4 bases and J dropped 2 bases, with 9 bases sitting between them. Germline V lookup: CDR1 LGHNA, CDR2 YNFKEQ. The CDR3 length is 13 residues. The V gene is TRBV4-2, the J gene TRBJ2-7; D might be TRBD2 (5 bases). The source is a female donor in good health and CMV-seropositive. Sequencing was done on a sample of PBMCs. This CDR3 is CASSLTRAYEQYF. CDR3 sequence (DNA): TGTGCCAGCAGCCTAACTAGGGCCTACGAGCAGTACTTC.